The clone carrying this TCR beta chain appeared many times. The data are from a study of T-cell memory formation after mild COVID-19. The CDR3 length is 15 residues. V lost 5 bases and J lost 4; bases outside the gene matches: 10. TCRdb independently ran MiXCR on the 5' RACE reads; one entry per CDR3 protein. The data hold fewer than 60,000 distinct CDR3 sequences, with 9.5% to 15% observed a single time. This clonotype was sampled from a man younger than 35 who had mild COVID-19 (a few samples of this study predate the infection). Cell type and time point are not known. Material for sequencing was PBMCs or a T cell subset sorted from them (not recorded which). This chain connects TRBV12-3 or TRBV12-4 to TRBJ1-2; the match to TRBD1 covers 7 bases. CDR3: CASSTRQGGSYGYTF. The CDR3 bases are TGTGCCAGCAGTACAAGACAGGGAGGTAGCTATGGCTACACCTTC.